The 20 T cell receptor beta chains reported below all come from one sample, sequenced in a study of blood T cells in healthy people across ages. The second PCR ran 7 to 11 cycles with a sample-barcoded 5' primer and J-beta primers. MiXCR, run by TCRdb on the 5' RACE reads, gives a single entry per CDR3 protein. Found here are 750,000 to 850,000 distinct CDR3 sequences, 25% of them singletons; the top ten hold roughly 3.8%. This same sample was also taken into another study, of T cells of mothers and their children.

Sequenced: blood. These receptors all stem from a boy younger than 18 in good health.

With regard to this clonotype: One junction end disagrees with the germline gene, perhaps due to a read error. The chain recombines TRBV20-1 with TRBJ2-5; D uncertain. The J call may be wrong; the DNA end is better matched by TRBJ2-7. Germline V gives CDR1 DFQATT, CDR2 SNEGSKA (reference sequence). CDR3 length equals 14 residues. CDR3 nucleotides: TGCAGTGTTAGAGATTCCCTCCTATCCTACGAGCAGTACTTC. It specifies CSVRDSLLSYEQYF.

V usage is TRBV28 and J usage is TRBJ1-2, with D unclear. The germline V gene encodes CDR1 MDHEN and CDR2 SYDVKM. This CDR3 is 12 amino acids long. Trimming shortened V by 6 bases and J by 1 base, and 6 bases separated the two germline ends. CDR3 amino acids: CASRGFNYGYTF. The CDR3 nucleotides read TGTGCCAGCAGAGGATTTAACTATGGCTACACCTTC.

The rearrangement uses TRBV4-3 and TRBJ1-5; the D is unclear. Germline V lookup: CDR1 LGHNA, CDR2 YSLEER. V lost 0 bases and J 6 bases, leaving 6 bases between the germline ends. The CDR3 loop spans 13 amino acids. CDR3 sequence: CASSQDSSQPQHF. The CDR3 DNA follows: TGCGCCAGCAGCCAAGATAGTAGTCAGCCCCAGCATTTT.

This chain links TRBV30 with TRBJ1-2; 12 positions agree with TRBD1. CDR3 size: 17 residues. Trimming cost V 2 bases and J 5 bases; bases outside gene matches: 12. CDR1 is GTSNPN, CDR2 SVGIG, per germline (reference sequence). CDR3 bases: TGTGCCTGGAGTCCCATTCCCGGGACAGGGGGCCGGTATGGCTACACCTTC. It is translated as CAWSPIPGTGGRYGYTF.

This clonotype was observed a few times. The V gene is TRBV20-1, the J gene TRBJ2-5; D possibly matches TRBD1 or TRBD2 (5 bases each). The CDR3 is 13 residues long. Germline values: CDR1 DFQATT, CDR2 SNEGSKA (reference sequence). V dropped 3 bases and J dropped 5 bases, with 13 bases sitting between them. The CDR3 reads CSASLGPRETQYF. The CDR3 DNA is TGCAGTGCTAGTCTGGGACCCCGGGAGACCCAGTACTTC.

The chain links TRBV12-3 or TRBV12-4 to TRBJ1-4; no clear D. Trimming took 0 bases from V and 5 from J, leaving 13 bases between them. This CDR3 contains 16 residues. The CDR3 DNA reads as TGTGCCAGCAGTTTAGCGCGTCTGGGTCCCAATGAAAAACTGTTTTTT. Translated, it gives CASSLARLGPNEKLFF.

This clonotype was observed a handful of times. The genes are TRBV6-5 and TRBJ1-1; TRBD1 is a possible D gene (5 bases). The germline CDR1 and CDR2 sequences are MNHEY and SVGAGI. This CDR3 spans 15 amino acids. Trimming took 4 bases from V and 6 from J, leaving 18 bases between them. CDR3 coding DNA: TGTGCCAGCAGTTCTTCCCGCTCCTCAGGGCCTGAAGCTTTCTTT. Its translation is CASSSSRSSGPEAFF.

The chain recombines TRBV20-1 with TRBJ1-5; 9 nucleotides agree with TRBD1. The V and J ends lost 3 bases and 4 bases, in that order; junction bases with no gene match: 13. Germline CDR1 is DFQATT and CDR2 is SNEGSKA (reference sequence). The CDR3 length is 17 residues. CDR3 sequence: CSARITGNRGPNQPQHF. The DNA for the CDR3 is TGCAGTGCTAGGATAACGGGAAACAGGGGGCCGAATCAGCCCCAGCATTTT.

The genes are TRBV28 and TRBJ1-5; 7 bases align to TRBD1. CDR1 is MDHEN, CDR2 SYDVKM, per germline. This CDR3 region has 14 residues. The J segment lost 2 bases and the V segment lost 6 bases, leaving 4 bases of the junction unmatched. CDR3 residues: CASRQGSGNQPQHF. The CDR3 DNA follows: TGTGCCAGCAGACAGGGGTCGGGCAATCAGCCCCAGCATTTT.

This chain joins TRBV28 and TRBJ2-6; no reliable D call. V was clipped by 3 bases and J by 0 bases, with 15 bases between them. This CDR3 has 18 residues. The V gene's germline CDR1 is MDHEN and CDR2 SYDVKM. CDR3 residues: CASSFFFGNPSGANVLTF. For the CDR3, the DNA is TGTGCCAGCAGTTTTTTTTTTGGCAATCCCTCTGGGGCCAACGTCCTGACTTTC.

V is TRBV15 and J is TRBJ2-1, with a tentative D call TRBD2 (5 bases). Germline V CDR1 and CDR2: LNHNV, YYDKDF (reference sequence). The CDR3 is 15 amino acids. V shed 0 bases and J shed 4 bases, with 10 bases lying between them. The CDR3 protein is CATSRDRGPYNEQFF. The CDR3 DNA reads TGTGCCACCAGCAGAGATCGCGGGCCTTACAATGAGCAGTTCTTC.

Only a few counts were recorded for this clonotype. The chain carries TRBV11-1 and TRBJ2-5, with a possible D match to TRBD2 (5 bases). The CDR3 runs to 13 residues. Germline V lookup: CDR1 SGHAT, CDR2 FQDESV (reference sequence). V shed 5 bases and J shed 11 bases, with 18 bases lying between them. This CDR3 is CASSAPLQWEQYF. In DNA form, the CDR3 reads TGTGCCAGCAGCGCCCCCTTGCAATGGGAGCAGTACTTC.

This clonotype was observed a single time. This is likely a read error, given that the CDR3 carries no conserved phenylalanine or tryptophan at its end. The chain links TRBV15 to TRBJ2-3; 11 bases are a match to TRBD2. V trimming: 0 bases; J trimming: 0 bases; junction bases outside the gene matches: 5. From germline, CDR1 is LNHNV and CDR2 YYDKDF (reference sequence). This CDR3 is 18 amino acids long. The CDR3 region is CATSREGGLAASTDTQYI. CDR3 coding DNA: TGTGCCACCAGCAGAGAAGGGGGACTAGCGGCTAGCACAGATACGCAGTATATT.

This clonotype was seen more than once but under ten times. This chain connects TRBV4-3 to TRBJ2-2; possibly TRBD1 or TRBD2 for D (6 bases each). Trimming shortened V by 4 bases and J by 8 bases, and 14 bases separated the two germline ends. Germline V gives CDR1 LGHNA, CDR2 YSLEER. The CDR3 totals 14 residues. The CDR3, as DNA: TGCGCCAGCAGCCTCGAGGGGGGACCTGGGGAGCTGTTTTTT. Its translation is CASSLEGGPGELFF.

This chain links TRBV11-1 with TRBJ1-1; no reliable D call. Germline CDR1 is SGHAT and CDR2 is FQDESV (reference sequence). The CDR3 has 12 amino acids. The V end was cut by 3 bases, the J end by 3 bases, with 5 bases between. In DNA, the CDR3 is TGTGCCAGCAGCTTCCCGCACACTGAAGCTTTCTTT. Translated, it gives CASSFPHTEAFF. Full variable domain (missing parts from reference TRBV11-1 and TRBJ1-1): EAEVAQSPRYKITEKSQAVAFWCDPISGHATLYWYRQILGQGPELLVQFQDESVVDDSQLPKDRFSAERLKGVDSTLKIQPAELGDSAMYLCASSFPHTEAFFGQGTRLTVV.

This clonotype has only a few counts. The chain links TRBV28 to TRBJ2-7, with 7 nucleotides matching TRBD2. Germline CDR1 is MDHEN and CDR2 is SYDVKM. J gave up 3 bases and V 5 bases, and 10 bases lay outside the gene matches. The CDR3 covers 15 residues. This CDR3 is CASSLYPGGIYEQYF. The DNA for the CDR3 is TGTGCCAGCAGTCTATACCCCGGGGGGATCTACGAGCAGTACTTC.

The chain links TRBV3-1 to TRBJ2-7; a weak D match, TRBD2 (6 bases). Trimming shortened V by 0 bases and J by 2 bases, and 14 bases separated the two germline ends. Germline V CDR1 and CDR2: LGHDT, YNNKEL (reference sequence). The CDR3 has 16 amino acids. DNA of the CDR3: TGTGCCAGCAGCCAAGAAGGGACTGTACTAACCTACGAGCAGTACTTC. Protein product: CASSQEGTVLTYEQYF.

The chain couples TRBV28 to TRBJ2-7; D is unclear. This CDR3 region has 14 residues. V lost 1 base and J lost 3, with 10 bases in between. In germline, CDR1 is MDHEN, CDR2 SYDVKM. In nucleotides, the CDR3 is TGTGCCAGCAGTTTATTTCCGGAAAGCTACGAGCAGTACTTC. This encodes CASSLFPESYEQYF.

This clonotype was found a few times. The chain carries TRBV19 and TRBJ1-5; no clear D. Trimming removed 11 bases at V and 1 base at J, with 18 bases between. The CDR3 has 15 amino acids. Germline CDR1 is LNHDA and CDR2 is SQIVND (reference sequence). The CDR3 here is CASSGGVLSNQPQHF. Written as DNA, the CDR3 is TGTGCCTCTAGTGGCGGAGTCTTAAGCAATCAGCCCCAGCATTTT.

This clonotype was seen a handful of times. The junction and the germline gene differ at one end; a read error may be behind it. The V call is TRBV9, the J call TRBJ1-4; the D gene is possibly TRBD1 (5 bases). The CDR3 has 15 amino acids. Germline CDR1 and CDR2: SGDLS and YYNGEE. CDR3 region: CASSEGQGRVEKLFF. As DNA, the CDR3 is TGTGCCAGCAGCGAAGGCCAGGGAAGGGTCGAAAAACTGTTCTTT.